Listed below are T cell receptor beta chains from one sample, sequenced in a study of identical twins. From the 5' RACE reads, TCRdb called clonotypes with MiXCR, one entry per CDR3 protein. Counted here are 520,000 or so distinct CDR3 sequences, less than 25% occurring once; the ten biggest clones make up about 0.91%. The sample was also linked to a second study, of T cells expressing NK-cell markers.

Material: CD4+ T cells sorted from blood. These receptors were taken from a woman under 30 in good health. CDR3s include the opening cysteine and the closing phenylalanine or tryptophan. Each record gives: CDR3 DNA, CDR3 protein, V gene, clone size, J gene, D gene. The D gene is left open where the match is weak. Not all rows give a size; the values are once, few, many and, for expanded clones, a class.

TGCTGTGCTAGAACCCCAGGGGGACTAGCGGGGGACAACCAAGAGACCCAGTACTTC CCARTPGGLAGDNQETQYF TRBV20-1 . TRBJ2-5 TRBD2
TGCAGTTTCCTAGCGGGAGGGCGGGAGACCCAGTACTTC CSFLAGGRETQYF TRBV20-1 . TRBJ2-5 TRBD2
TGCGCCAGCAGGGGGGACATTGTGGAGACCCAGTACTTC CASRGDIVETQYF TRBV5-1 . TRBJ2-5 .
TGTGCCAGCAGCTTAGGAGGCACGGCAAATCAGCCCCAGCATTTT CASSLGGTANQPQHF TRBV7-2 . TRBJ1-5 .
TGTGCCAGCAGCGTAGCCCCTGACACAGATACGCAGTATTTT CASSVAPDTDTQYF TRBV9 . TRBJ2-3 .
TGTGCCAGCAGTCTAGGACTAGCGGGGACCGGGGAGCTGTTTTTT CASSLGLAGTGELFF TRBV12-3/TRBV12-4 many TRBJ2-2 TRBD2
TGTGCCAGCAGCTTAGTACTAGCGGGGGAATATACGCAGTATTTT CASSLVLAGEYTQYF TRBV7-2 once TRBJ2-3 TRBD2
TGCAGCGTGCAGAACACCGGGACAAGGAACACTGAAGCTTTCTTT CSVQNTGTRNTEAFF TRBV29-1 . TRBJ1-1 .
TGTGCTAGTGGTTTTGGTAGCGGGAGCGTGAACACCGGGGAGCTGTTTTTT CASGFGSGSVNTGELFF TRBV12-5 few TRBJ2-2 TRBD2
TGCAGTGCCAGTAACCACGCACAGGGGATGTACGAGCAGTTCTTC CSASNHAQGMYEQFF TRBV20-1 few TRBJ2-1 TRBD1
TGTGCCAGCCCTAGGGGGACGAAGCCTACCTACGAGCAGTACTTC CASPRGTKPTYEQYF TRBV27 few TRBJ2-7 .
TGTGCCAGCACACAAAGCGGAAGCACAGATACGCAGTATTTT CASTQSGSTDTQYF TRBV7-2 few TRBJ2-3 .
TGTGCCAGCAAGATCCAGGGAATCACAGATACGCAGTATTTT CASKIQGITDTQYF TRBV7-8 . TRBJ2-3 .
TGTGCCAGCAGTTTATCGGCACCTAGAGGGGAGACCCAGTACTTC CASSLSAPRGETQYF TRBV28 once TRBJ2-5 .
TGTGCCAGCAGCTTAGATCGGGGTATGGGGATTTCCTACGAGCAGTACTTC CASSLDRGMGISYEQYF TRBV11-2 few TRBJ2-7 .
TGTGCCAGCAGCCAAGGGCTAGCGGGAGATGAGACCCAGTACTTC CASSQGLAGDETQYF TRBV3-1 . TRBJ2-5 TRBD2
TGTGCCAGCAGTGCCCGCAGAGGCTACGAGCAGTACTTC CASSARRGYEQYF TRBV27 . TRBJ2-7 .
TGTGCCAGCAGCTACTTACGGGACGAGCAGTACTTC CASSYLRDEQYF TRBV7-8 . TRBJ2-7 .
TGTGCCATCAGGACTGGGACAGGGGAGGCAGATACGCAGTATTTT CAIRTGTGEADTQYF TRBV10-3 few TRBJ2-3 TRBD1